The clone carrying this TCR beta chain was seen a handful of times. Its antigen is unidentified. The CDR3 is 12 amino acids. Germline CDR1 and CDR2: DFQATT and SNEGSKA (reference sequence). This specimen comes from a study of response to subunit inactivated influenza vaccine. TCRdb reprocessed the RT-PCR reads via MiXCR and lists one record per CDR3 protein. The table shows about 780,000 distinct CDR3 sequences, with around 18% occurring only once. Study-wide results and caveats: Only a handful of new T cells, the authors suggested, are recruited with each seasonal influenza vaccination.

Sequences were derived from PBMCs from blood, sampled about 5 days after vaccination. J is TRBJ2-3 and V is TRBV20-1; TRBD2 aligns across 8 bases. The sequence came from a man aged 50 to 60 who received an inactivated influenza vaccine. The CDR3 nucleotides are TGCAGCCCGGCAGCGGGGGCGGATACGCAGTATTTT. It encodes CSPAAGADTQYF.